Listed here are 18 T cell receptor gamma chains from one sample, sequenced in a study of γδ T cells in repeated Plasmodium falciparum infection. TCRdb re-called clones from the multiplex PCR reads using CATT. The table includes more than 12,000 gamma-chain clones, roughly 1.7% detected once. Bulk repertoires came from Vgamma9/Vdelta2+ or Vdelta2-negative gammadelta T cells flow-sorted from PBMC. The sample taken for sequencing was gamma-delta T cells from blood. The receptors originated from a pool of human donors (malaria-infected and uninfected, not separated).

Regarding this clone: This DNA translates differently at residue 9 from the TCRdb protein, which is that of a much larger clone; a read error is likely, and the protein shown is the DNA's own translation. No J gene was called, and the V gene is TRGV9. This CDR3 is built from 11 residues. The germline V gene encodes CDR1 GITISATS and CDR2 ISYDGTV (reference sequence). CDR3 sequence (DNA): TGTGCCTTGTGGGTATCTTATAAGAGACTCTTT. Translation gives CALWVSYKRLF.

Only a few counts were recorded for this clone. It is likely a read error: a sequence one base away is far more abundant. Other nucleotide sequences from this sample produce the same CDR3. The chain is built from TRGV4 and TRGJ1 or TRGJ2. In the absence of a J gene in TCRdb, the DNA was matched to germline to assign it here. V gave up 0 bases and J gave up 11 bases; unmatched junction bases: 4. The CDR3 contains 11 residues. CDR1 is EGSTGY, CDR2 YDSYTSSV, per germline. As DNA, the CDR3 is TGTGCCACCTGGGATGGGCGCCAGAAACTCTTT. This gives the protein CATWDGRQKLF.

This clone was observed at least ten times. The chain is built from TRGV5 and TRGJ1 or TRGJ2. This CDR3 is 16 amino acids long. The ends lost 0 bases at V and 7 bases at J; junction bases unmatched: 15. The V gene's germline CDR1 is VINAFY and CDR2 YDVSNSKD. The CDR3 DNA sequence: TGTGCCACCTGGGACAGGCTGGCAGGGTTGAGGTATAAGAAACTCTTT. It codes for CATWDRLAGLRYKKLF.

This clone was found many times. It is likely a read error: a sequence one base away is far more abundant. The sample holds other DNA sequences that translate to the same CDR3. Called V gene: TRGV9; the J gene was not called. The CDR3 length is 11 residues. CDR1 is GITISATS and CDR2 is ISYDGTV in the germline V gene (reference sequence). This chain's CDR3 is CALWEQYKKLF. The DNA of the CDR3 is TGTGCCTTGTGGGAGCAATATAAGAAGCTCTTT.

As regards this clone: TCRdb records a much larger clone's protein for this DNA, with a difference at residue 7 that likely arises from a read error; the protein given is the translation of the DNA. This sample also contains other DNA sequences that code for the same CDR3. The J gene is TRGJP, the V gene TRGV9. TCRdb lists no J gene, so it was determined here by aligning the DNA to germline. The junction had 7 bases not matched to a gene; V was cut back by 2 bases and J by 6 bases. CDR3 length: 17 amino acids. The V gene's germline CDR1 is GITISATS and CDR2 ISYDGTV (reference sequence). This chain's CDR3 is CALWEARRELGKKIKVF. As DNA, the CDR3 is TGTGCCTTGTGGGAGGCGAGACGAGAGTTGGGCAAAAAAATCAAGGTATTT.

This clone was seen repeatedly, ten times or more. A far larger clone is only one base removed, so a read error is likely. The sample has other DNA sequences that encode this CDR3 too. The gene calls are TRGV9 and TRGJP. The J gene, absent from TCRdb, was called here by matching the DNA to germline. There are 20 residues in the CDR3. Germline V lookup: CDR1 GITISATS, CDR2 ISYDGTV (reference sequence). CDR3 sequence: CALWEVEQWGKKLGKKIKVF. The DNA of the CDR3 is TGTGCCTTGTGGGAGGTGGAGCAATGGGGCAAAAAGTTAGGCAAAAAAATCAAGGTATTT.

This clone has at least ten counts. TCRdb records a much larger clone's protein for this DNA, with a difference at residue 14 that likely arises from a read error; the protein given is the translation of the DNA. The chain employs TRGV9 and TRGJP. The germline V gene has CDR1 GITISATS and CDR2 ISYDGTV (reference sequence). This CDR3 is 17 amino acids long. The CDR3 DNA follows: TGTGCCTTGTGGGACCAGGTGCGAGAGTTGGGCAAAAAAGTCAAGGTATTT. It is translated as CALWDQVRELGKKVKVF.

With regard to this clone: TCRdb's protein for this DNA is that of a much larger clone and differs from the translation at residue 11, likely a read error; the protein shown is the DNA translation. The chain is built from TRGV2 and TRGJP. Germline assignment: CDR1 EGSNGY and CDR2 YDSYNSKV. This CDR3 comprises 17 residues. The CDR3 nucleotides are TGTGCCACCTGGGACGGTCGAAAAGAGTTGAGCAAAAAAATCAAGGTATTT. The encoded protein is CATWDGRKELSKKIKVF.

The table lists this clone with many counts. A much larger clone sits a single nucleotide away, making a read error possible. The chain joins TRGV9 to TRGJ1 or TRGJ2. Trimming cost V 0 bases and J 10 bases; bases outside gene matches: 9. The CDR3 has 13 amino acids. Germline V gives CDR1 GITISATS, CDR2 ISYDGTV (reference sequence). The CDR3 protein is CALWEVHIRKKLF. In nucleotides, the CDR3 is TGTGCCTTGTGGGAGGTGCATATAAGGAAGAAACTCTTT.

This clone was seen many times. The TCRdb protein comes from a much larger clone and disagrees with this DNA's translation at residue 3, likely due to a read error; the protein given here is derived from the DNA. In DNA, the CDR3 is TGTGCCTCGTGGGGGGGCTGTAGGAAACTCTTT. This sequence encodes CASWGGCRKLF. V gene TRGV9 combines with J gene TRGJ1 or TRGJ2. Assignment of the J gene here rests on matching the DNA to germline, because TCRdb gives none. The CDR3 is 11 residues long. The germline V gene encodes CDR1 GITISATS and CDR2 ISYDGTV (reference sequence).

This clone was seen more than once but under ten times. TCRdb has a much larger clone's protein, which differs at residue 4 from the translation of this DNA, likely because of a read error; what is shown is the protein translated from the DNA. V usage is TRGV2 and J usage is TRGJ1 or TRGJ2. The CDR3 length is 15 residues. Germline CDR1 reads EGSNGY; CDR2 reads YDSYNSKV. The CDR3 bases are TGTGCCACCTTGGACGGTGTTCTGAATTATTATAAGAAACTCTTT. Translating it yields CATLDGVLNYYKKLF.

In this sample, this clone turned up a few times. Translating this DNA gives a protein that differs at residue 9 from the TCRdb one, which belongs to a much larger clone; a read error is likely, and the protein shown is this translation. DNA of the CDR3: TGTGCCTTGTGGGAGGTAAAACAAGGGTTGGGCAAAAAAATCAAGGTATTT. It translates to CALWEVKQGLGKKIKVF. The genes are TRGV9 and TRGJP. Since TCRdb gives no J gene, matching the DNA to germline was used here to assign it. The CDR3 runs to 17 residues. Germline lookup yields CDR1 GITISATS and CDR2 ISYDGTV (reference sequence).

This clone was picked up many times. TCRdb's protein, taken from a much larger clone, differs from this DNA's translation at residue 4, likely owing to a read error; the protein displayed comes from the DNA. The chain combines TRGV9 with TRGJ1 or TRGJ2. Germline CDR1 is GITISATS and CDR2 is ISYDGTV (reference sequence). There are 14 residues in the CDR3. The DNA for the CDR3 is TGTGCCTTGCGGGAGGTGCCCAGGGGCTATAAGAAACTCTTT. This translates into CALREVPRGYKKLF.

This clone was found a few times. TCRdb lists the protein of a much larger clone for this DNA, which differs at residue 12, so this is likely a read error; the protein given here is translated from the DNA itself. The chain employs TRGV2 and TRGJ1 or TRGJ2. The J gene, absent from TCRdb, was called here by matching the DNA to germline. This CDR3 contains 15 residues. The germline CDR1 and CDR2 sequences are EGSNGY and YDSYNSKV. The CDR3 DNA reads TGTGCCACCTGGGACGGTGTTCTGAATTATTATGAGAAACTCTTT. Translated: CATWDGVLNYYEKLF.

This clone came up many times. This is likely an artifact of a read error, given a far larger clone one base away. The rearrangement joins TRGV9 to TRGJ1 or TRGJ2. CDR3 length equals 11 residues. CDR1 GITISATS and CDR2 ISYDGTV come from the germline V gene (reference sequence). V was clipped by 2 bases and J by 9 bases; unmatched bases: 4. The CDR3 DNA is TGTGCCTTGTGGGAGGGGGGTAAGAAACTCTTT. The encoded protein is CALWEGGKKLF.

This clone was found a few times. For this DNA, TCRdb reports the protein of a much larger clone, which diverges at residue 13, most likely from a read error; the protein presented here is translated directly from the DNA. The chain employs TRGV4 and TRGJP1. This CDR3 comprises 16 residues. CDR1 and CDR2 (germline): EGSTGY, YDSYTSSV. The CDR3 DNA sequence: TGTGCCACCTGGGATGGGCCTTTGTCCACTGGTTGGTCCAAGATATTT. It translates to CATWDGPLSTGWSKIF.

Notes on this clone: The mismatch at residue 13 between this DNA's translation and the TCRdb protein of a much larger clone likely reflects a read error; the protein shown is translated from the DNA. V is TRGV5 and J is TRGJ1 or TRGJ2. The length of the CDR3 is 15 residues. CDR1 VINAFY and CDR2 YDVSNSKD come from the germline V gene. CDR3 protein: CATWDRKSNYYKELF. The CDR3, as DNA: TGTGCCACCTGGGACAGGAAATCGAATTATTATAAGGAACTCTTT.

A few counts support this clone. The protein TCRdb gives is from a much larger clone and does not agree with this DNA's translation at residue 10, likely a read error; the protein shown here comes from the DNA. The rearrangement links TRGV3 to TRGJ1 or TRGJ2. The J gene is not listed in TCRdb, so it was assigned here from a DNA match to germline. The CDR3 sequence is 13 residues long. Per the germline V gene, CDR1 is VTNTFY and CDR2 is YDVSTARD (reference sequence). DNA for the CDR3: TGTGCCACCTGGCCCCGGGGTTATTATGAGAAACTCTTT. Translation: CATWPRGYYEKLF.